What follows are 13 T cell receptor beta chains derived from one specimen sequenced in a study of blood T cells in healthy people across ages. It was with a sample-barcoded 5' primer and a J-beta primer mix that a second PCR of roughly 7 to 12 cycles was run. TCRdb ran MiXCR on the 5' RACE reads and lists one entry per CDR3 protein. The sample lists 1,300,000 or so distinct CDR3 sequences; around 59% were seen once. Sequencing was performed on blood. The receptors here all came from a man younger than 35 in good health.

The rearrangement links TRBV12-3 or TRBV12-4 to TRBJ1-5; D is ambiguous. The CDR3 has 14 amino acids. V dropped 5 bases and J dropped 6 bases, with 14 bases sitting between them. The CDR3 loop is CASSHGSRPQPQHF. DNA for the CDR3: TGTGCCAGCAGTCACGGGAGCCGACCTCAGCCCCAGCATTTT.

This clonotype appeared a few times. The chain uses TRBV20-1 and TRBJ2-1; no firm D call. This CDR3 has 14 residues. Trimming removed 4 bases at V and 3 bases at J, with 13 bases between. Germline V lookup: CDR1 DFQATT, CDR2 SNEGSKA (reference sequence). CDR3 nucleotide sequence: TGCAGTGCTAACCGGGCCCAAGACTACAATGAGCAGTTCTTC. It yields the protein CSANRAQDYNEQFF.

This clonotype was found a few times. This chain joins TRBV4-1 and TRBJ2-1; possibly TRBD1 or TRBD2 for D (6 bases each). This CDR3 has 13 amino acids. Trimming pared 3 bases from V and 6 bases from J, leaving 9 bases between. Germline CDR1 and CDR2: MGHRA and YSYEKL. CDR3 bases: TGCGCCAGCAGCCACGGAGGGGGCAATGAGCAGTTCTTC. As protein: CASSHGGGNEQFF.

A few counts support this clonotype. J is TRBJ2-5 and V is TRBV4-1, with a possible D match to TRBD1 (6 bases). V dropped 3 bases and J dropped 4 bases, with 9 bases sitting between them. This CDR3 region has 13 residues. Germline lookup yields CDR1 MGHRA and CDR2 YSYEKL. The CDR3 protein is CASSHEGGETQYF. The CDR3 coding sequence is TGCGCCAGCAGCCATGAAGGGGGAGAGACCCAGTACTTC.

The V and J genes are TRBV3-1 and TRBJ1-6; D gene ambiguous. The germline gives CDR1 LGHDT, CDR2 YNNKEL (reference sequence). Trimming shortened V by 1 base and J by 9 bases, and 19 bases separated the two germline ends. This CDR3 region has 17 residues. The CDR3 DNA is TGTGCCAGCAGCCAAGCATTTGAAGCAGTACGACGTTCACCCCTCCACTTT. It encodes CASSQAFEAVRRSPLHF.

This CDR3 reads CASSPRQVYTEAFF. CDR3 coding DNA: TGTGCCAGCAGCCCTAGACAGGTTTACACTGAAGCTTTCTTT. V usage is TRBV7-8 and J usage is TRBJ1-1; D possibly corresponds to TRBD1 (6 bases). The CDR3 is 14 amino acids. Germline V gene sequence: CDR1 SGHVS, CDR2 FQNEAQ. Trimming shortened V by 5 bases and J by 3 bases, and 13 bases separated the two germline ends.

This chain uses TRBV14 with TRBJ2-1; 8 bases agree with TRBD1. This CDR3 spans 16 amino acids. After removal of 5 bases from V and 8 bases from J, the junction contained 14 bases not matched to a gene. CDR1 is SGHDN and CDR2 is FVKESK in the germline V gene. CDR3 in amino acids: CASSYDRTGGIDEQFF. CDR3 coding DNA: TGTGCCAGCAGCTACGATCGTACAGGGGGTATAGATGAGCAGTTCTTC.

CDR3 protein: CASSSGLAYEQFF. CDR3 nucleotide sequence: TGCGCCAGCTCGTCCGGACTAGCATATGAGCAGTTCTTC. The chain recombines TRBV5-1 with TRBJ2-1; TRBD2 matches at 8 bases. Trimming removed 7 bases from V and 8 bases from J; junction bases left unmatched: 8. The germline V gene encodes CDR1 SGHRS and CDR2 YFSETQ. The CDR3 contains 13 residues.

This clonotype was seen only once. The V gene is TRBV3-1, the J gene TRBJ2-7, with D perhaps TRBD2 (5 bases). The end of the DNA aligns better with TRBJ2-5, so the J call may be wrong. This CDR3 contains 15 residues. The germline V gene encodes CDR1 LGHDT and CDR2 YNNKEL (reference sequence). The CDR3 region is CASSQDVRVVETQYF. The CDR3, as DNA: TGTGCCAGCAGCCAAGATGTGAGGGTCGTAGAGACCCAGTACTTC.

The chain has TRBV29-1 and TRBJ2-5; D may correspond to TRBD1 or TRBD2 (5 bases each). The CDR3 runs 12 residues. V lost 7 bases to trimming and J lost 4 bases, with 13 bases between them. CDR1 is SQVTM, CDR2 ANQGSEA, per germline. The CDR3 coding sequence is TGCAGCGCCCTGGGACGGGGAGAGACCCAGTACTTC. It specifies CSALGRGETQYF.

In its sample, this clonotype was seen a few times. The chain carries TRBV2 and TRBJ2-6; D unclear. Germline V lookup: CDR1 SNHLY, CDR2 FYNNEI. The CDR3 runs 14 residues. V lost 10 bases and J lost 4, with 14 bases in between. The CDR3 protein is CANPKTPGANVLTF. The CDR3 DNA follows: TGTGCCAACCCTAAGACCCCCGGGGCCAACGTCCTGACTTTC.

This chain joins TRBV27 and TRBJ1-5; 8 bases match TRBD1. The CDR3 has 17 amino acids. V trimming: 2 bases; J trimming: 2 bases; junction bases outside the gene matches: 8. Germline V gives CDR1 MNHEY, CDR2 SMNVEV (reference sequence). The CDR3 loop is CASSLERPGGGNQPQHF. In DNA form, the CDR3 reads TGTGCCAGCAGTTTAGAACGGCCAGGGGGCGGCAATCAGCCCCAGCATTTT.

The CDR3 sequence: CASSGDRPNSSPLHF. The DNA of the CDR3 is TGTGCCAGCAGCGGGGACAGACCTAATTCCTCACCCCTCCACTTT. J is TRBJ1-6 and V is TRBV5-5, with TRBD1 matching 7 bases. The CDR3 loop spans 15 amino acids. CDR1 SGHKS and CDR2 YYEKEE come from the germline V gene (reference sequence). V dropped 4 bases and J dropped 10; count of bases not matched to a gene: 11.